This is a list of T cell receptor beta chains from one sample in a study of CD8+CD57+ T cells in acquired aplastic anemia. A single record per CDR3 protein comes from TCRdb applying MiXCR to the reads. In the table there are under 350,000 distinct CDR3 sequences, 45% to 65% of which are singletons. Input material: sorted CD4+, CD8+, or CD8+CD57+ T cells (not recorded which) from PBMCs. The receptors originated from a human donor with severe aplastic anemia or a healthy control (not recorded which). Each CDR3 is given with its conserved first and last residue.

cdr3_aa: CATSESFTTSTDTQYF; v_call: TRBV24-1; j_call: TRBJ2-3
cdr3_aa: CASNRQGTSFQHF; v_call: TRBV19; j_call: TRBJ1-5
cdr3_aa: CASSPSPSSYEQYF; v_call: TRBV7-2; j_call: TRBJ2-7
cdr3_aa: CAWSVLLNEQFF; v_call: TRBV30; j_call: TRBJ2-1
cdr3_aa: CASSQRMTGGYTF; v_call: TRBV12-3/TRBV12-4; j_call: TRBJ1-2
cdr3_aa: CASSEGRGGSNYGYTF; v_call: TRBV6-1; j_call: TRBJ1-2
cdr3_aa: CAGSLGLTNTGELFF; v_call: TRBV7-6; j_call: TRBJ2-2
cdr3_aa: CASGGAGGGSDTQYF; v_call: TRBV6-5; j_call: TRBJ2-3
cdr3_aa: CASSYGHAYEQYF; v_call: TRBV6-1; j_call: TRBJ2-7
cdr3_aa: CASSTGDGTDTQYF; v_call: TRBV19; j_call: TRBJ2-3
cdr3_aa: CASSPLVGDTQYF; v_call: TRBV7-8; j_call: TRBJ2-3
cdr3_aa: CSVANYGYTF; v_call: TRBV29-1; j_call: TRBJ1-2
cdr3_aa: CSARDERGLGGYTF; v_call: TRBV20-1; j_call: TRBJ1-2
cdr3_aa: CASSSYTGQGAQLFF; v_call: TRBV7-2; j_call: TRBJ1-4
cdr3_aa: CASSHKIYEQFF; v_call: TRBV7-2; j_call: TRBJ2-1
cdr3_aa: CASHRVGNYGYTF; v_call: TRBV19; j_call: TRBJ1-2
cdr3_aa: CASSLGRRRYF; v_call: TRBV7-9; j_call: TRBJ2-3
cdr3_aa: CASSPIQSGYEQYF; v_call: TRBV5-1; j_call: TRBJ2-7
cdr3_aa: CASSLGGLENSPLHF; v_call: TRBV7-3; j_call: TRBJ1-6
cdr3_aa: CASSQSGELFF; v_call: TRBV2; j_call: TRBJ2-2
cdr3_aa: CASSTRVGFGTDTQYF; v_call: TRBV19; j_call: TRBJ2-3
cdr3_aa: CAINSGLADNEQFF; v_call: TRBV10-3; j_call: TRBJ2-1
cdr3_aa: CASREGGDPSGAFF; v_call: TRBV6-6; j_call: TRBJ1-1
cdr3_aa: CASSTRGPDTEAFF; v_call: TRBV12-3/TRBV12-4; j_call: TRBJ1-1
cdr3_aa: CATRQGFGKQPQHF; v_call: TRBV24-1; j_call: TRBJ1-5
cdr3_aa: CASRLDSQAFF; v_call: TRBV12-3/TRBV12-4; j_call: TRBJ1-1
cdr3_aa: CASSVRWGDGYTF; v_call: TRBV6-4; j_call: TRBJ1-2
cdr3_aa: CASTRNHRELFF; v_call: TRBV6-5; j_call: TRBJ2-2
cdr3_aa: CASSLALPEQETQYF; v_call: TRBV7-9; j_call: TRBJ2-5
cdr3_aa: CSARDISGEGYTF; v_call: TRBV20-1; j_call: TRBJ1-2
cdr3_aa: CASSFLTGGISPLHF; v_call: TRBV7-8; j_call: TRBJ1-6
cdr3_aa: CASSPILVRPRVEQFF; v_call: TRBV2; j_call: TRBJ2-1
cdr3_aa: CASSVELAGEGETQYF; v_call: TRBV9; j_call: TRBJ2-5
cdr3_aa: CSTHLRRDGYTF; v_call: TRBV20-1; j_call: TRBJ1-2
cdr3_aa: CSVYGTSGNTDTQYF; v_call: TRBV29-1; j_call: TRBJ2-3
cdr3_aa: CASTRIEGGSYNEQFF; v_call: TRBV4-3; j_call: TRBJ2-1
cdr3_aa: CASSLVSGITDTQYF; v_call: TRBV7-2; j_call: TRBJ2-3
cdr3_aa: CSAAQGSEQYF; v_call: TRBV20-1; j_call: TRBJ2-7
cdr3_aa: CASSLAPGYTF; v_call: TRBV7-9; j_call: TRBJ1-2
cdr3_aa: CSVEPQGRVNEQFF; v_call: TRBV29-1; j_call: TRBJ2-1
cdr3_aa: CASRLDRDNYGYTF; v_call: TRBV2; j_call: TRBJ1-2